The present TCR beta chain was sequenced within a study of somatic mutations in cytotoxic T cells in rheumatoid arthritis. The CDR3 loop spans 15 amino acids. CDR1 and CDR2 from the germline V gene are SNHLY and FYNNEI. V was cut by 7 bases and J by 1 base, with 14 bases left in between. Repertoires were generated with immunoSEQ multiplex PCR, while TCRdb's copy carries only in-frame clones and drops some. In the table there are tens of thousands of clones, approximately 80% of which are singletons. This receptor was identified in an adult with rheumatoid arthritis. Sample: CD8+ T cells sorted from blood. The rearrangement links TRBV2 to TRBJ2-1, with D perhaps assigned TRBD1 or TRBD2 (6 bases each). CDR3 protein: CASTDGGGSYNEQFF. The CDR3 coding sequence is TGTGCCAGCACCGATGGAGGGGGGTCCTACAATGAGCAGTTCTTC. The full variable domain, with the rest looked up from reference TRBV2 and TRBJ2-1, is EPEVTQTPSHQVTQMGQEVILRCVPISNHLYFYWYRQILGQKVEFLVSFYNNEISEKSEIFDDQFSVERPDGSNFTLKIRSTKLEDSAMYFCASTDGGGSYNEQFFGPGTRLTVL.